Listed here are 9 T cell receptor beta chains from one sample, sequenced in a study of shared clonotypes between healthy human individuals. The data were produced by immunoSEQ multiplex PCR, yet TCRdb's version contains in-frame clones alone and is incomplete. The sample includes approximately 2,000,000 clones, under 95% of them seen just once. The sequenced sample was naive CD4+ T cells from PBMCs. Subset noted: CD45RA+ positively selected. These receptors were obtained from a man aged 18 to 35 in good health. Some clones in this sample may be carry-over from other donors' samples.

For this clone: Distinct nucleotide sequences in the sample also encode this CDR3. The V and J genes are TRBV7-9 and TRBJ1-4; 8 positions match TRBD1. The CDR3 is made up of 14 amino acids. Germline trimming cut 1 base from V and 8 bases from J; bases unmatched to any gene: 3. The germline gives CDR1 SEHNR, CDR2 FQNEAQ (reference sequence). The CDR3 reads CASSLGQGREKLFF. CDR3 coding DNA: TGTGCCAGCAGCTTAGGACAGGGGCGGGAAAAACTGTTTTTT.

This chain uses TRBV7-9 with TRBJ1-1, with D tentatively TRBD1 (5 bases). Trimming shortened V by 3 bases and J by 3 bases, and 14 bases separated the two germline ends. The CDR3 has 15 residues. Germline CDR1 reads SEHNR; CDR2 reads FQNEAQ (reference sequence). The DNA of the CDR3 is TGTGCCAGCAGCTTCAGCAGGGTAGGTGACACTGAAGCTTTCTTT. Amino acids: CASSFSRVGDTEAFF.

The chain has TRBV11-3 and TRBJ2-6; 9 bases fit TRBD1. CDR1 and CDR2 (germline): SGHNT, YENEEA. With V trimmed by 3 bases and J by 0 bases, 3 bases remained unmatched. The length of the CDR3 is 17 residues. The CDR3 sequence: CASSFGQGSSGANVLTF. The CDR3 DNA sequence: TGTGCCAGCAGCTTCGGACAGGGGAGCTCTGGGGCCAACGTCCTGACTTTC.

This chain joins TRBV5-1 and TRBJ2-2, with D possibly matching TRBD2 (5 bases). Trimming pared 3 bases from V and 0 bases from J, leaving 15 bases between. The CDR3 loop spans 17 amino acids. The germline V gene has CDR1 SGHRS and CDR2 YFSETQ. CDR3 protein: CASSWGGSGTNTGELFF. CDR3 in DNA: TGCGCCAGCAGCTGGGGTGGGAGCGGAACGAACACCGGGGAGCTGTTTTTT.

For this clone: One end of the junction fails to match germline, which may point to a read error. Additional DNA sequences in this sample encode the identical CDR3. The CDR3 is CASSLYKGQGWNPGELFF. DNA for the CDR3: TGTGCCAGCAGTCTCTATAAGGGACAGGGATGGAACCCCGGGGAGCTGTTTTTT. The chain is built from TRBV28 and TRBJ2-2; the match to TRBD1 covers 9 bases. Germline-derived CDR1 and CDR2 are MDHEN and SYDVKM. This CDR3 contains 18 residues.

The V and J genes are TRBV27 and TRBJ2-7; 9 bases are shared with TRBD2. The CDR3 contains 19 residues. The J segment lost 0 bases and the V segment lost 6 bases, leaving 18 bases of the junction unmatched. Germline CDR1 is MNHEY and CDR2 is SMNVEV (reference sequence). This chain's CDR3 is CASSPLASSSGAFSYEQYF. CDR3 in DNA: TGTGCCAGCAGCCCATTGGCTTCCTCTAGCGGGGCCTTCTCCTACGAGCAGTACTTC.

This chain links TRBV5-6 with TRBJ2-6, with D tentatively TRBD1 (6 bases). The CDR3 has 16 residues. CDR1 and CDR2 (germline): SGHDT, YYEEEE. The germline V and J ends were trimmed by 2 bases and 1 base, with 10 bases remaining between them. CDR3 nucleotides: TGTGCCAGCAGCTTCCTTACAGGGTCTGGGGCCAACGTCCTGACTTTC. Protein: CASSFLTGSGANVLTF.

This chain's CDR3 is CASSLSSSPDKAFF. CDR3 coding DNA: TGCGCCAGCAGCTTGAGCAGTTCTCCTGATAAAGCTTTCTTT. V usage is TRBV5-1 and J usage is TRBJ1-1; D gene unclear. Trimming cost V 1 base and J 9 bases, with 16 bases left between them. The V gene's germline CDR1 is SGHRS and CDR2 YFSETQ. This CDR3 spans 14 amino acids.

This CDR3 is CASGDPPPDYGYTF. The CDR3 bases are TGTGCCAGCGGAGACCCGCCGCCCGACTATGGCTACACCTTC. The V call is TRBV28, the J call TRBJ1-2, with D uncertain. V was clipped by 8 bases and J by 3 bases, with 16 bases between them. Germline V gives CDR1 MDHEN, CDR2 SYDVKM. The CDR3 has 14 amino acids.